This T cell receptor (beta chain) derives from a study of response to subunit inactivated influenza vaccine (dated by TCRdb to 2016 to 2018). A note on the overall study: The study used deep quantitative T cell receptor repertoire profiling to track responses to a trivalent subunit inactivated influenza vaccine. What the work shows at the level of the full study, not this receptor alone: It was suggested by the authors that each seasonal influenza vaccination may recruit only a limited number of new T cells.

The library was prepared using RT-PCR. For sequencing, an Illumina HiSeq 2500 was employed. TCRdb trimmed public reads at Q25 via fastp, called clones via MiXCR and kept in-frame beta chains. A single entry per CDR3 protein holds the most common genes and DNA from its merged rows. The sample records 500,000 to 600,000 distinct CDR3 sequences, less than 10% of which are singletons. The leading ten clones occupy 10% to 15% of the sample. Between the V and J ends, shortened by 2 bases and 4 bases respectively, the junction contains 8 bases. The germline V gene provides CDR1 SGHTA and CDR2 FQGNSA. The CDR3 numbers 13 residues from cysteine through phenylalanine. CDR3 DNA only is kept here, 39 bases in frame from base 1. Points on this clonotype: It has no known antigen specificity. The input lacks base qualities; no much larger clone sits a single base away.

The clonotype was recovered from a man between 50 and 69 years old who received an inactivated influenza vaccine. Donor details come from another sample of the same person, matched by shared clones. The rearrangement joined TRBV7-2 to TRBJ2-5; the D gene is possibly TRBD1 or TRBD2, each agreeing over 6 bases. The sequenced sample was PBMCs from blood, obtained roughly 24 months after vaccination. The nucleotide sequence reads TGTGCCAGCAGCTTATGGGGGGCAGAGACCCAGTACTTC. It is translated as CASSLWGAETQYF.